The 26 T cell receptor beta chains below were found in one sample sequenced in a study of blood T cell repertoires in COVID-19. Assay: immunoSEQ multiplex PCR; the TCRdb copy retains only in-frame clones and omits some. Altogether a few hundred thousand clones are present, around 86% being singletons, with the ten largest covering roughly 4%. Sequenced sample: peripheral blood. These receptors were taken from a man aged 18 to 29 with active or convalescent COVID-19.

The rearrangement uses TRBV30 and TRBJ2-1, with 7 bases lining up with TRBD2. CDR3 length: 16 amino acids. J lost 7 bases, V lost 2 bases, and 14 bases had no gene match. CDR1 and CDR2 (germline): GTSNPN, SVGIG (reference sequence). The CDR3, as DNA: TGTGCCTGGAGTCTCAAGTGGGCTAGCGGAGAAAATGAGCAGTTCTTC. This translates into CAWSLKWASGENEQFF.

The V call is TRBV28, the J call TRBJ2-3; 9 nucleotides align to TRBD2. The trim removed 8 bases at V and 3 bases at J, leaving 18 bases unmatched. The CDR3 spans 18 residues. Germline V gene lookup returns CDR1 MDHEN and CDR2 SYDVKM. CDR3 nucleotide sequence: TGTGCCAGCGCTTTATCGGCGGGGGGGGGAGTGATAACAGATACGCAGTATTTT. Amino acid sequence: CASALSAGGGVITDTQYF.

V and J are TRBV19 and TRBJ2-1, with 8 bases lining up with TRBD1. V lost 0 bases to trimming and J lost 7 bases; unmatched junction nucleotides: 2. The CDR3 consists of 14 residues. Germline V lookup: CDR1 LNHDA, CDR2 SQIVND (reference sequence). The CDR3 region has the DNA TGTGCCAGTAGTATAGACGGGACAGGTAATGAGCAGTTCTTC. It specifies CASSIDGTGNEQFF.

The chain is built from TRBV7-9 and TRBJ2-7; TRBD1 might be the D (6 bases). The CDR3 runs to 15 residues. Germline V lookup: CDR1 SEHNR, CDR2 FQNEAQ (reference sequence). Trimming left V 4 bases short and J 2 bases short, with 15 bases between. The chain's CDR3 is CASSSTTGLTYEQYF. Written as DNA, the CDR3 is TGTGCCAGCAGCTCTACGACAGGTCTAACCTACGAGCAGTACTTC.

CDR3 DNA sequence: TGTGCCAGCAGCTTAGCCGGGACAGGCAAGACCCAGTACTTC. Translated, it gives CASSLAGTGKTQYF. The chain joins TRBV7-2 to TRBJ2-5, with TRBD1 matching over 8 bases. Per germline, CDR1 SGHTA and CDR2 FQGNSA. The CDR3 is made up of 14 amino acids. V lost 0 bases, J lost 6 bases, and 3 bases stayed unmatched. Using reference TRBV7-2 and TRBJ2-5 for the parts outside the CDR3, the full variable domain is GAGVSQSPSNKVTEKGKDVELRCDPISGHTALYWYRQSLGQGLEFLIYFQGNSAPDKSGLPSDRFSAERTGGSVSTLTIQRTQQEDSAVYLCASSLAGTGKTQYFGPGTRLLVL.

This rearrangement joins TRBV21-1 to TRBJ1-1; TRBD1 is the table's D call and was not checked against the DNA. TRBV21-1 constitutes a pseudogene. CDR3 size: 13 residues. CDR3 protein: CASSKEPGTEAFF. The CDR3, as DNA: TGTGCCAGCAGCAAAGAACCCGGGACAGAAGCTTTCTTT.

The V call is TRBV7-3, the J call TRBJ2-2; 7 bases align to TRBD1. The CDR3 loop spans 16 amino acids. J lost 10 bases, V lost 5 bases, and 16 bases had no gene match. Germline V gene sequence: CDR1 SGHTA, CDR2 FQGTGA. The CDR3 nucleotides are TGTGCCAGCAGCCCCCCGGGACAGCTTGGGCAGACGGAGCTGTTTTTT. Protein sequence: CASSPPGQLGQTELFF. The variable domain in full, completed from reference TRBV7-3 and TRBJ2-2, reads GAGVSQTPSNKVTEKGKYVELRCDPISGHTALYWYRQSLGQGPEFLIYFQGTGAADDSGLPNDRFFAVRPEGSVSTLKIQRTERGDSAVYLCASSPPGQLGQTELFFGEGSRLTVL.

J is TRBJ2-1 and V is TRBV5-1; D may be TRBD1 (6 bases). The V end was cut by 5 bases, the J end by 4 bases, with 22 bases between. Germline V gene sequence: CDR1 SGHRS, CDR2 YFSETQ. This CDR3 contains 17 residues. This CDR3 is CASSPNPGTSPYNEQFF. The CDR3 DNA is TGCGCCAGCAGTCCGAACCCCGGGACATCTCCTTACAATGAGCAGTTCTTC.

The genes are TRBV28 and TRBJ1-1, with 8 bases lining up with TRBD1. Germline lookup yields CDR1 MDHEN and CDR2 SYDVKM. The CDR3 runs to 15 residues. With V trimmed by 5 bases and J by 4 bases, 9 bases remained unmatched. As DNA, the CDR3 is TGTGCCAGCAGTGGACAGGGCCTTCATAGCACTGAAGCTTTCTTT. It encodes CASSGQGLHSTEAFF. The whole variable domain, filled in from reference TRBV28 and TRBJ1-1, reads DVKVTQSSRYLVKRTGEKVFLECVQDMDHENMFWYRQDPGLGLRLIYFSYDVKMKEKGDIPEGYSVSREKKERFSLILESASTNQTSMYLCASSGQGLHSTEAFFGQGTRLTVV.

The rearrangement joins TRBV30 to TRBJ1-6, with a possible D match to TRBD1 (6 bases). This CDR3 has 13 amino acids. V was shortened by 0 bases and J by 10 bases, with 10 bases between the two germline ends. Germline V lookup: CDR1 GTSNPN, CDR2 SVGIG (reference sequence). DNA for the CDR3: TGTGCCTGGAGTGTACAGGACAGATCACCCCTCCACTTT. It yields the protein CAWSVQDRSPLHF.

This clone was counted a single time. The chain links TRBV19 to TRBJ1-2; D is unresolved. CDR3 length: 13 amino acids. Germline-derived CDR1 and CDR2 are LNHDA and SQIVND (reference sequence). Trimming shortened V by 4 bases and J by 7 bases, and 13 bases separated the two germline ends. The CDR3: CASSNPRFSGYTF. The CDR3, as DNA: TGTGCCAGTAGTAACCCCAGGTTTAGTGGCTACACCTTC. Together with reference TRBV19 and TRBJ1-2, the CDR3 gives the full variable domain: DGGITQSPKYLFRKEGQNVTLSCEQNLNHDAMYWYRQDPGQGLRLIYYSQIVNDFQKGDIAEGYSVSREKKESFPLTVTSAQKNPTAFYLCASSNPRFSGYTFGSGTRLTVV.

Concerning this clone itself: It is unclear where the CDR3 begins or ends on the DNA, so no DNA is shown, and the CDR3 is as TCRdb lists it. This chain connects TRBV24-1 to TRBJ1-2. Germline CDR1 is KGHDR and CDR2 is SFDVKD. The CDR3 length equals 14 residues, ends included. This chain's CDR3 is CATSTSEVFYGYTF.

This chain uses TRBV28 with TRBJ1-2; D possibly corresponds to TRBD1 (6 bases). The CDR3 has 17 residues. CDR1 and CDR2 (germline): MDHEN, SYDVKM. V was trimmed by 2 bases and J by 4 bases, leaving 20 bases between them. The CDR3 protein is CASSLVDSAPLGYGYTF. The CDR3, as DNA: TGTGCCAGCAGTTTAGTGGACAGCGCCCCCCTGGGCTATGGCTACACCTTC.

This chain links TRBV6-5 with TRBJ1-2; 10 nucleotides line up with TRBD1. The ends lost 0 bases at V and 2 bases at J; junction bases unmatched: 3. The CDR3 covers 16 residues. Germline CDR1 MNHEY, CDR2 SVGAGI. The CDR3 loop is CASSYSGTGENYGYTF. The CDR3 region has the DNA TGTGCCAGCAGTTACTCCGGGACAGGGGAGAACTATGGCTACACCTTC.

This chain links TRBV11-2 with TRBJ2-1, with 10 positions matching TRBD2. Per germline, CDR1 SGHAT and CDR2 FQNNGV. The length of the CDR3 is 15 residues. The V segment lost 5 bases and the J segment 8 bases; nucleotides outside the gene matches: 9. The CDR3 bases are TGTGCCAGCAGCGAGAGCGGGGGGGCCGTAGATGAGCAGTTCTTC. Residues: CASSESGGAVDEQFF.

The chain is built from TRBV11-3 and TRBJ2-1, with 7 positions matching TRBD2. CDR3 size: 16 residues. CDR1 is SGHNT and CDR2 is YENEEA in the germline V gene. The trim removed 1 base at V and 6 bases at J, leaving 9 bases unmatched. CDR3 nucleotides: TGTGCCAGCAGCTTAGCGGGCGGGAGTATCATCAATGAGCAGTTCTTC. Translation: CASSLAGGSIINEQFF.

CDR3 loop: CASSPRVYGTDYGYTF. The CDR3, as DNA: TGTGCCAGCTCACCTCGCGTTTACGGGACAGACTATGGCTACACCTTC. The J gene is TRBJ1-2, the V gene TRBV18; TRBD1 agrees at 7 bases. CDR3 length equals 16 residues. Germline V gives CDR1 KGHSH, CDR2 LQKENI. V shed 3 bases, J shed 3 bases, and the junction held 10 bases outside the gene matches. Full variable domain (remainder filled in from reference TRBV18 and TRBJ1-2): NAGVMQNPRHLVRRRGQEARLRCSPMKGHSHVYWYRQLPEEGLKFMVYLQKENIIDESGMPKERFSAEFPKEGPSILRIQQVVRGDSAAYFCASSPRVYGTDYGYTFGSGTRLTVV.

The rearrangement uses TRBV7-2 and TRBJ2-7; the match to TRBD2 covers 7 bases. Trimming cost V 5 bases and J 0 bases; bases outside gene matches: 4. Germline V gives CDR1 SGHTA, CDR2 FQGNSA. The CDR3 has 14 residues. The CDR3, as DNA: TGTGCCAGCAGCCTGGAGCGGGACTCCTACGAGCAGTACTTC. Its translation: CASSLERDSYEQYF.

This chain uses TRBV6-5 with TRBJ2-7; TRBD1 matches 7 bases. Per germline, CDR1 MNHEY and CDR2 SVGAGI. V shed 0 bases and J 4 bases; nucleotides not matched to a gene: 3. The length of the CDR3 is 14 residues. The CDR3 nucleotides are TGTGCCAGCAGTTACTCACAGGGGCGGTACGAGCAGTACTTC. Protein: CASSYSQGRYEQYF.

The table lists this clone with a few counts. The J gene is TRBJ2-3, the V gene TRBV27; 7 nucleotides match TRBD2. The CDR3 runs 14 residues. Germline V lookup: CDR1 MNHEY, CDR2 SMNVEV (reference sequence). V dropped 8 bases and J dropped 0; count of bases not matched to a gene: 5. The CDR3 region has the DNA TGTGCCAGCGGATGGGGGGGAAGCACAGATACGCAGTATTTT. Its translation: CASGWGGSTDTQYF.

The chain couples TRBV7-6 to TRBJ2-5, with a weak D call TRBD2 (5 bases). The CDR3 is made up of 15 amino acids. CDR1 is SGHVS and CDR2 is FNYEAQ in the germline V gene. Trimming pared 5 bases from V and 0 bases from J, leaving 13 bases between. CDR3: CASSPAGGYQETQYF. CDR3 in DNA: TGTGCCAGCAGCCCTGCCGGCGGGTACCAAGAGACCCAGTACTTC.

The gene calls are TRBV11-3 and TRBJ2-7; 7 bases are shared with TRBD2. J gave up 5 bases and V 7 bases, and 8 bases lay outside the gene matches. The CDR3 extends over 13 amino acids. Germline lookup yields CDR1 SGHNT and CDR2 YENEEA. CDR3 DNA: TGTGCCAGCAACCAAGCGGGAAACCACGAGCAGTACTTC. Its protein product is CASNQAGNHEQYF.

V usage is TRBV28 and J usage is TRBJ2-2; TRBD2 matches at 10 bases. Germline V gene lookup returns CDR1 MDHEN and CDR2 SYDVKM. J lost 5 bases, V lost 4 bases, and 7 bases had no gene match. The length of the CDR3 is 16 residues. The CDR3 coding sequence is TGTGCCAGCAGTTCAGTAGCGGGGGGACCTACCGGGGAGCTGTTTTTT. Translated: CASSSVAGGPTGELFF.

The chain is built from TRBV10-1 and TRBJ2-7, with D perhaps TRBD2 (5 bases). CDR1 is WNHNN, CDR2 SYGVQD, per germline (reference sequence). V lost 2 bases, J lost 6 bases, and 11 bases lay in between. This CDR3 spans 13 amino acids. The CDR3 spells CASSERLAGEQYF. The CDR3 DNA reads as TGCGCCAGCAGTGAGCGTCTAGCTGGCGAGCAGTACTTC.

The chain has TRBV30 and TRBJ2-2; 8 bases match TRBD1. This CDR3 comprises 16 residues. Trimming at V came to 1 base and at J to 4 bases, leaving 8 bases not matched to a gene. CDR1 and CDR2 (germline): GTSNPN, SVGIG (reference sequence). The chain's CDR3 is CAWSARDRGVTGELFF. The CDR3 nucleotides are TGTGCCTGGAGTGCCCGTGACAGGGGAGTCACCGGGGAGCTGTTTTTT. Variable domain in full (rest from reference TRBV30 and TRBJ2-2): SQTIHQWPATLVQPVGSPLSLECTVEGTSNPNLYWYRQAAGRGLQLLFYSVGIGQISSEVPQNLSASRPQDRQFILSSKKLLLSDSGFYLCAWSARDRGVTGELFFGEGSRLTVL.

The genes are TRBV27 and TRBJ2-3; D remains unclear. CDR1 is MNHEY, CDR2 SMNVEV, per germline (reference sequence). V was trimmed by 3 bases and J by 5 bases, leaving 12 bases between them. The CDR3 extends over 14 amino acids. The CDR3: CASSFNAFGDTQYF. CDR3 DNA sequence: TGTGCCAGCAGTTTTAATGCGTTTGGAGATACGCAGTATTTT.